In its sample, the clone carrying this T cell receptor (beta chain) was seen once. The sample is drawn from a study of shared clonotypes between healthy human individuals. Germline V CDR1 and CDR2: MNHEY, SVGAGI. V dropped 4 bases and J dropped 6; count of bases not matched to a gene: 12. The CDR3 has 16 residues. An even split of each subset's genomic DNA across several immunoSEQ plates was performed. Assay: immunoSEQ multiplex PCR; the TCRdb copy retains only in-frame clones and omits some. Of 1,400,000 or so clones detected, around 98.5% appear once; the ten largest clones hold around 0.33%. A split of CD4+ cells into CD45RA+ naive and CD45RA-negative memory subsets was performed.

V usage is TRBV6-5 and J usage is TRBJ2-3; 8 bases agree with TRBD1. Sequenced input: naive CD4+ T cells sorted from blood. Subset specified: CD45RA+ positively selected. This TCR came from a young man in good health. CDR3 residues: CASSSISTGTGDTQYF. The CDR3 region has the DNA TGTGCCAGCAGTTCAATAAGTACAGGGACAGGCGATACGCAGTATTTT.